The 26 T cell receptor beta chains presented below share a single source sample, sequenced in a study of OX40 agonist ivuxolimab in advanced cancers. TCRdb's table, derived via immunoSEQ multiplex PCR, lists solely in-frame clones and lacks some. This table holds tens of thousands of clones, just under 90% found once. Sequencing used CD4+ or CD8+ T cells sorted from blood, obtained in a trial of the OX40 agonist ivuxolimab. These receptors all come from an adult with an advanced solid tumor such as melanoma, head and neck, liver or kidney cancer.

The rearrangement uses TRBV27 and TRBJ2-3; 9 nucleotides match TRBD2. The CDR3 totals 15 residues. Germline values: CDR1 MNHEY, CDR2 SMNVEV (reference sequence). The J segment lost 2 bases and the V segment lost 5 bases, leaving 5 bases of the junction unmatched. CDR3 in amino acids: CASSPGLALTDTQYF. The DNA for the CDR3 is TGTGCCAGCAGTCCCGGACTAGCGCTCACAGATACGCAGTATTTT.

The genes are TRBV5-1 and TRBJ2-2, with 7 bases fitting TRBD2. In germline, CDR1 is SGHRS, CDR2 YFSETQ. The CDR3 spans 16 residues. The V and J ends lost 0 bases and 3 bases, in that order; junction bases with no gene match: 5. DNA for the CDR3: TGCGCCAGCAGCTTGGAGCCTAGCGGAGACACCGGGGAGCTGTTTTTT. It translates to CASSLEPSGDTGELFF.

Concerning this clone: The sample carries other DNA sequences with the same CDR3. CDR3 in DNA: TGTGCCAGCAGCGTAGGAGGAATTCAAGAGACCCAGTACTTC. Its protein product is CASSVGGIQETQYF. This rearrangement joins TRBV9 to TRBJ2-5; D gene unclear. The CDR3 spans 14 residues. V lost 0 bases to trimming and J lost 2 bases, with 8 bases between them. Looked up from germline, CDR1 is SGDLS and CDR2 is YYNGEE.

The rearrangement links TRBV29-1 to TRBJ2-3, with D tentatively TRBD2 (5 bases). The V and J ends lost 4 bases and 2 bases respectively, with 19 bases between them. Germline CDR1 reads SQVTM; CDR2 reads ANQGSEA. The CDR3 length is 16 residues. This CDR3 reads CSVVPLERAYTDTQYF. The DNA of the CDR3 is TGCAGCGTTGTCCCATTGGAGAGGGCATACACAGATACGCAGTATTTT.

The chain has TRBV6-5 and TRBJ1-4; D remains unclear. CDR1 and CDR2 (germline): MNHEY, SVGAGI. This CDR3 spans 13 amino acids. Here the CDR3 DNA reads TGTGCAACACGGGAACCTCCCGTTGAAAAACTGTTTTTT. It encodes CATREPPVEKLFF.

V and J are TRBV7-6 and TRBJ2-7; TRBD2 agrees at 8 bases. V lost 1 base to trimming and J lost 2 bases; unmatched junction nucleotides: 16. This CDR3 is 19 amino acids long. The germline CDR1 and CDR2 sequences are SGHVS and FNYEAQ. The CDR3, as DNA: TGTGCCAGCAGCTTAGGTGACGCGGGAGGCACTCTGGGAACCTACGAGCAGTACTTC. Translating gives CASSLGDAGGTLGTYEQYF.

This chain links TRBV30 with TRBJ2-1; 8 bases align to TRBD2. Germline V gene data show CDR1 as GTSNPN and CDR2 as SVGIG (reference sequence). CDR3 size: 14 residues. V lost 2 bases and J lost 7; bases outside the gene matches: 7. CDR3: CAWSRTSGVNEQFF. DNA of the CDR3: TGTGCCTGGAGTAGAACTAGCGGCGTGAATGAGCAGTTCTTC.

This sequence joins TRBV25-1 and TRBJ2-6, with D unclear. V was pared by 3 bases and J by 3 bases, with 3 bases between. This CDR3 has 13 amino acids. Germline V gene sequence: CDR1 MGHDK, CDR2 SYGVNS. The CDR3 nucleotides read TGTGCCAGCAGTGATGTTGGGGCCAACGTCCTGACTTTC. Its translation: CASSDVGANVLTF.

The rearrangement links TRBV7-9 to TRBJ1-1, with D hard to call. This CDR3 comprises 14 residues. Germline lookup yields CDR1 SEHNR and CDR2 FQNEAQ (reference sequence). The germline V and J ends were trimmed by 0 bases and 5 bases, with 10 bases remaining between them. The CDR3 coding sequence is TGTGCCAGCAGCTTAGCTAGTTATGGGACTGAAGCTTTCTTT. It is translated as CASSLASYGTEAFF.

The gene calls are TRBV2 and TRBJ2-1, with 9 bases aligning to TRBD2. The CDR3 length is 15 residues. Trimming took 7 bases from V and 5 from J; bases not matched to a gene: 9. Germline lookup yields CDR1 SNHLY and CDR2 FYNNEI. In nucleotides, the CDR3 is TGTGCCAGCATGGGCGGGAGGGCAGGGGACAATGAGCAGTTCTTC. Protein: CASMGGRAGDNEQFF.

The V call is TRBV4-2, the J call TRBJ2-5; D unresolved. Germline-derived CDR1 and CDR2 are LGHNA and YNFKEQ. V was cut by 0 bases and J by 5 bases, with 7 bases left in between. The CDR3 length is 13 residues. This CDR3 is CASSQDKGETQYF. CDR3 sequence (DNA): TGTGCCAGCAGCCAAGATAAAGGGGAGACCCAGTACTTC.

This clone has just one count. The chain carries TRBV5-1 and TRBJ2-3; D is undetermined. CDR3 length: 14 amino acids. The ends were cut back, 0 bases at V and 7 bases at J, with 12 bases in the middle. Germline V gene data show CDR1 as SGHRS and CDR2 as YFSETQ. For the CDR3, the DNA is TGCGCCAGCAGCTTGGCCGGCGCCCCAAATACGCAGTATTTT. It codes for CASSLAGAPNTQYF.

The V gene is TRBV29-1, the J gene TRBJ1-4; a weak D match, TRBD1 (5 bases). V lost 4 bases, J lost 11 bases, and 11 bases lay in between. The CDR3 is made up of 11 amino acids. CDR1 and CDR2 (germline): SQVTM, ANQGSEA. The CDR3 sequence: CSVVWGGKLFF. The DNA of the CDR3 is TGCAGCGTTGTTTGGGGGGGGAAACTGTTTTTT.

This chain uses TRBV28 with TRBJ2-2; D gene ambiguous. V lost 6 bases and J lost 5, with 13 bases in between. CDR3 size: 14 residues. Looked up from germline, CDR1 is MDHEN and CDR2 is SYDVKM. The CDR3, as DNA: TGTGCCAGCAGCCCGGCCGGGTATACCGGGGAGCTGTTTTTT. The encoded protein is CASSPAGYTGELFF.

The V gene is TRBV6-4, the J gene TRBJ2-5, with TRBD1 identical over 7 bases. Germline V gives CDR1 MRHNA, CDR2 SNTAGT. The CDR3 loop spans 15 amino acids. J gave up 4 bases and V 7 bases, and 12 bases lay outside the gene matches. The CDR3 nucleotides read TGTGCCAGCACCAATTTCGACAGGGATGGAGAGACCCAGTACTTC. Protein sequence: CASTNFDRDGETQYF.

The chain carries TRBV28 and TRBJ1-6; 11 bases line up with TRBD1. J was trimmed by 9 bases and V by 0 bases; bases with no gene match: 1. Looked up from germline, CDR1 is MDHEN and CDR2 is SYDVKM. The CDR3 is 15 residues long. The CDR3, as DNA: TGTGCCAGCAGTTTATGGGACAGGGGGCCTTCACCCCTCCACTTT. The encoded protein is CASSLWDRGPSPLHF.

This sequence joins TRBV28 and TRBJ2-7, with unresolved D. The germline V gene has CDR1 MDHEN and CDR2 SYDVKM. The CDR3 consists of 13 residues. With 1 base removed from V and 4 bases from J, the gap between germline ends came to 8 bases. Here the CDR3 reads CASSLLADYEQYF. The DNA for the CDR3 is TGTGCCAGCAGTTTATTGGCAGATTACGAGCAGTACTTC.

The chain is built from TRBV5-4 and TRBJ2-1; tentative D call: TRBD1 (5 bases). V gave up 5 bases and J gave up 2 bases, with 11 bases separating them. CDR3 size: 14 residues. Germline V gives CDR1 SGHNT, CDR2 YYREEE (reference sequence). CDR3 region: CASSRPGTYNEQFF. In DNA, the CDR3 is TGTGCCAGCAGTCGTCCAGGGACCTACAATGAGCAGTTCTTC.

CDR3 nucleotide sequence: TGCGCCACCCTGACTAGCGGGAGCTCCTACGAGCAGTACTTC. This encodes CATLTSGSSYEQYF. This chain links TRBV10-2 with TRBJ2-7; 12 bases agree with TRBD2. The CDR3 consists of 14 residues. Germline V gives CDR1 WSHSY, CDR2 SAAADI. The J segment lost 0 bases and the V segment lost 10 bases, leaving 4 bases of the junction unmatched.

This clone was picked up a small number of times. This chain joins TRBV30 and TRBJ1-5; TRBD1 matches 8 bases. V lost 2 bases, J lost 7 bases, and 7 bases stayed unmatched. This CDR3 contains 14 residues. The germline V gene encodes CDR1 GTSNPN and CDR2 SVGIG (reference sequence). The CDR3 nucleotides are TGTGCCTGGAGTCAAGGACAGGGTAGGCAGCCCCAGCATTTT. Translated, it gives CAWSQGQGRQPQHF.

J is TRBJ2-5 and V is TRBV19; tentatively, D is TRBD2 (6 bases). Trimming removed 5 bases from V and 5 bases from J, with 15 bases in between. This CDR3 is 14 amino acids long. The germline gives CDR1 LNHDA, CDR2 SQIVND (reference sequence). The CDR3 protein is CASSSMGTPETQYF. The CDR3 DNA follows: TGTGCCAGTAGTTCCATGGGGACTCCCGAGACCCAGTACTTC.

The rearrangement links TRBV28 to TRBJ1-4, with D perhaps TRBD1 (5 bases). The V end lost 6 bases, the J end lost 2 bases, and 10 bases lay between the germline ends. This CDR3 comprises 14 residues. Germline CDR1 and CDR2: MDHEN and SYDVKM. This chain's CDR3 is CASSSGTTNEKLFF. Here the CDR3 DNA reads TGTGCCAGCAGCTCCGGGACGACTAATGAAAAACTGTTTTTT.

The chain carries TRBV6-1 and TRBJ1-2; TRBD1 matches at 7 bases. CDR1 and CDR2 (germline): MNHNS, SASEGT. Trimming at V came to 0 bases and at J to 4 bases, leaving 5 bases not matched to a gene. This CDR3 is built from 15 residues. The CDR3 DNA reads TGTGCCAGCAGTGAAGCGATGACAGGGACCTATGGCTACACCTTC. Translation: CASSEAMTGTYGYTF.

Here the CDR3 reads CASSIEGGTGELFF. In DNA, the CDR3 is TGTGCCAGTAGTATCGAGGGGGGCACCGGGGAGCTGTTTTTT. The rearrangement links TRBV19 to TRBJ2-2, with D perhaps being TRBD1 or TRBD2 (6 bases each). Germline V gene data show CDR1 as LNHDA and CDR2 as SQIVND (reference sequence). V lost 3 bases and J lost 4, with 9 bases in between. The length of the CDR3 is 14 residues.

CDR3 nucleotides: TGTGCCAGCAGTGATTTCACAGATACGCAGTATTTT. It yields the protein CASSDFTDTQYF. The chain couples TRBV6-1 to TRBJ2-3; D gene ambiguous. V lost 3 bases, J lost 2 bases, and 3 bases lay in between. This CDR3 is built from 12 residues. Germline-derived CDR1 and CDR2 are MNHNS and SASEGT.

The chain uses TRBV6-6 and TRBJ2-2; D is perhaps TRBD1 (5 bases). CDR1 and CDR2 (germline): MNHNY, SVGAGI (reference sequence). V dropped 4 bases and J dropped 2 bases, with 14 bases sitting between them. The CDR3 contains 16 residues. The CDR3 DNA reads TGTGCCAGCAGTTCATCCCGGACATTCAACACCGGGGAGCTGTTTTTT. It encodes CASSSSRTFNTGELFF.